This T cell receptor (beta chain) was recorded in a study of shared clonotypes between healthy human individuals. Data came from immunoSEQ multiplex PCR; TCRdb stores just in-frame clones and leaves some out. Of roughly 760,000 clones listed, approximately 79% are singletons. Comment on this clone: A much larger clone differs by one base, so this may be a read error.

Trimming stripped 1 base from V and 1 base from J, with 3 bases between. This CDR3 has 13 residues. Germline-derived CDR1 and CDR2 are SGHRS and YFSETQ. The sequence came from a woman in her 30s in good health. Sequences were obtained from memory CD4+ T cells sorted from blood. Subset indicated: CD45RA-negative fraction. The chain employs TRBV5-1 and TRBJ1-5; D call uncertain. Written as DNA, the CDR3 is TGCGCCAGCAGCTTGACCAGCAATCAGCCCCAGCATTTT. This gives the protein CASSLTSNQPQHF.